A selection of T cell receptor beta chains follows, all from one sample in a study of CD8 T cells in Susac syndrome. TCRdb re-derived calls from the immunoSEQ multiplex PCR reads in MiXCR, one entry per CDR3 protein. The sample carries a few hundred thousand distinct CDR3 sequences, 90% to 95% recorded once. The sequenced material came from CD8+ T cells from PBMCs. Receptor source: a human donor with multiple sclerosis. The CDR3 runs from the conserved cysteine through the conserved F or W.

J | V | CDR3
TRBJ2-5 | TRBV30 | CAWSVGSLQETQYF
TRBJ1-1 | TRBV20-1 | CSASPPGQGAEAFF
TRBJ2-5 | TRBV30 | CAWRTFDSNSGETQYF
TRBJ2-7 | TRBV13 | CASSPDPPGVGYYEQYF
TRBJ1-2 | TRBV13 | CASSPSPGGDYGYTF
TRBJ2-3 | TRBV7-6 | CASSVGGGPDTQYF
TRBJ2-2 | TRBV7-3 | CASSQGLGDTGELFF
TRBJ2-7 | TRBV12-3/TRBV12-4 | CASSLATRTAAYEQYF
TRBJ1-2 | TRBV6-5 | CASSLTGTGGAGGYTF
TRBJ2-7 | TRBV12-3/TRBV12-4 | CASRVDSSYEQYF
TRBJ1-1 | TRBV27 | CASTGQGTSEAFF
TRBJ1-2 | TRBV2 | CASSENRSYGYTF
TRBJ1-2 | TRBV4-2 | CASSQVEGSSYGYTF
TRBJ1-2 | TRBV6-1 | CASRLQGDGYTF
TRBJ2-7 | TRBV13 | CASSSPVLGTYEQYF
TRBJ1-5 | TRBV27 | CASSSSDESQPQHF
TRBJ2-2 | TRBV2 | CASSDGTNTGELFF
TRBJ2-5 | TRBV7-2 | CASSSPGLAAGTQYF
TRBJ2-3 | TRBV29-1 | CSVEGPVNHSTDTQYF
TRBJ2-7 | TRBV25-1 | CASSDPLRHEQYF
TRBJ2-1 | TRBV29-1 | CSVRTSGSSYNEQFF
TRBJ1-4 | TRBV12-3/TRBV12-4 | CASSNTGRKDEKLFF
TRBJ2-2 | TRBV4-2 | CASSLGRPDRSDGELFF
TRBJ1-1 | TRBV7-2 | CASSQWDSSIEAFF
TRBJ1-6 | TRBV30 | CAWSQGTAGSPLHF
TRBJ2-1 | TRBV10-3 | CAISNSGSDEQFF